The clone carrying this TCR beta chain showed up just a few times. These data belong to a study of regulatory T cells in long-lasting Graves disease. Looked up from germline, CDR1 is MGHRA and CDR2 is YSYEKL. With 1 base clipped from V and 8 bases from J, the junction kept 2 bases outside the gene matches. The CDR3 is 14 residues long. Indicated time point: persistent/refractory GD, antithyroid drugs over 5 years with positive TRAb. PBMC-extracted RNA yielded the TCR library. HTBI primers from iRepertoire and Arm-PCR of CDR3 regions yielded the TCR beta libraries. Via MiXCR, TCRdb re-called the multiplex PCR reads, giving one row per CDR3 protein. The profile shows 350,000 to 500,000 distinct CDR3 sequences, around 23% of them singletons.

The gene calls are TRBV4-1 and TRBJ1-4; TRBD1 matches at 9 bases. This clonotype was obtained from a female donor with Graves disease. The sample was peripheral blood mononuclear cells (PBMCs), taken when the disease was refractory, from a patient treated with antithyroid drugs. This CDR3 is CASSQGDREEKLFF. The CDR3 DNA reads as TGCGCCAGCAGCCAAGGGGACAGGGAGGAAAAACTGTTTTTT.